What follows are 9 T cell receptor beta chains derived from one specimen sequenced in a study of T cells in narcolepsy. The assay was immunoSEQ multiplex PCR, and TCRdb's table has in-frame clones only and misses some. The profile shows under 11,000 clones, around 70% of them singletons. Input material: CD45RA- memory CD8+ T cells from PBMCs. The receptors originated from a human donor with narcolepsy.

The gene calls are TRBV28 and TRBJ2-1; D call uncertain. Germline V gene lookup returns CDR1 MDHEN and CDR2 SYDVKM. Deletions cut 3 bases from V and 8 bases from J, with 5 bases between. The CDR3 has 11 residues. This CDR3 reads CASSFGDEQFF. CDR3 DNA: TGTGCCAGCAGTTTTGGGGATGAGCAGTTCTTC.

The chain is built from TRBV30 and TRBJ2-5; 7 bases line up with TRBD2. Germline values: CDR1 GTSNPN, CDR2 SVGIG (reference sequence). This CDR3 spans 14 amino acids. Losses at the gene ends were 0 bases for V and 5 bases for J; bases not matched to a gene: 6. CDR3 coding DNA: TGTGCCTGGAGTGTACTAGCGTGGGGGGAGACCCAGTACTTC. This sequence encodes CAWSVLAWGETQYF.

The CDR3 sequence: CASSIADYESNEQFF. The CDR3 nucleotides read TGTGCCAGTAGTATAGCGGACTACGAGTCCAATGAGCAGTTCTTC. V is TRBV19 and J is TRBJ2-1, with D possibly TRBD2 on 6 matching bases. Germline V gene sequence: CDR1 LNHDA, CDR2 SQIVND (reference sequence). Trimming removed 1 base at V and 6 bases at J, with 13 bases between. The CDR3 runs to 15 residues.

This clone was counted a single time. V usage is TRBV13 and J usage is TRBJ2-7; D is ambiguous. The CDR3 totals 14 residues. V lost 5 bases to trimming and J lost 6 bases, with 17 bases between them. Per the germline V gene, CDR1 is PRHDT and CDR2 is FYEKMQ (reference sequence). The CDR3 sequence: CASSPTRRGLEQYF. CDR3 DNA: TGTGCCAGCAGCCCAACTCGGCGCGGTCTCGAGCAGTACTTC.

The chain uses TRBV9 and TRBJ1-4; D perhaps matches TRBD1 (5 bases). CDR3 length: 15 residues. Germline loops: CDR1 SGDLS, CDR2 YYNGEE. With 0 bases removed from V and 7 bases from J, the gap between germline ends came to 13 bases. The CDR3 DNA sequence: TGTGCCAGCAGCGTAGGTCCGGGGGAGAGTGAAAAACTGTTTTTT. This translates into CASSVGPGESEKLFF. Filled out from reference TRBV9 and TRBJ1-4, the complete variable domain reads DSGVTQTPKHLITATGQRVTLRCSPRSGDLSVYWYQQSLDQGLQFLIQYYNGEERAKGNILERFSAQQFPDLHSELNLSSLELGDSALYFCASSVGPGESEKLFFGSGTQLSVL.

This clone was detected a few times. V is TRBV11-2 and J is TRBJ2-7, with D unclear. V was cut by 2 bases and J by 2 bases, with 7 bases left in between. The CDR3 loop spans 13 amino acids. Germline V lookup: CDR1 SGHAT, CDR2 FQNNGV. CDR3 sequence (DNA): TGTGCCAGCAGCTTAAGTGAGACCTACGAGCAGTACTTC. Translating gives CASSLSETYEQYF.

V is TRBV5-1 and J is TRBJ2-3, with a weak D call TRBD2 (5 bases). The CDR3 is made up of 13 amino acids. Germline CDR1 is SGHRS and CDR2 is YFSETQ. V lost 7 bases, J lost 3 bases, and 12 bases lay in between. CDR3 protein: CASQGLETDTQYF. In DNA form, the CDR3 reads TGCGCCAGCCAAGGACTTGAGACAGATACGCAGTATTTT.

This clone came up a few times. The J gene is TRBJ2-5, the V gene TRBV27; D is unresolved. The CDR3 length is 14 residues. Between the trimmed V and J ends, which lost 5 bases and 1 base, there was a span of 11 bases. Germline CDR1 is MNHEY and CDR2 is SMNVEV (reference sequence). CDR3 DNA sequence: TGTGCCAGCAGTCTGGACCGCAGCCAAGAGACCCAGTACTTC. Translation: CASSLDRSQETQYF.

This clone turned up a few times. The chain has TRBV28 and TRBJ2-7; D is perhaps TRBD1 or TRBD2 (6 bases each). The CDR3 covers 14 residues. Germline loops: CDR1 MDHEN, CDR2 SYDVKM. V was pared by 2 bases and J by 2 bases, with 10 bases between. The CDR3 region has the DNA TGTGCCAGCAGTTTACGGGGGCGCCCCTACGAGCAGTACTTC. Its protein is CASSLRGRPYEQYF.